This T cell receptor (beta chain) stems from a study of shared clonotypes between healthy human individuals. Ten immunoSEQ deep assay plates held the unsorted PBMC DNA. The repertoire was sequenced with immunoSEQ multiplex PCR; TCRdb's copy has only in-frame clones and lacks some. Here the sample spans 450,000 to 500,000 clones, over 75% being singletons. Every contributor of samples was a Caucasian grown-up residing in Nashville, Tennessee. Study findings and constraints: Having only a few donors restricted how much genetic and exposure-history diversity was captured.

In regard to this clone: Its antigen is unknown.

V lost 4 bases, J lost 6 bases, and 11 bases stayed unmatched. This CDR3 comprises 17 residues. Germline loops: CDR1 ENHRY, CDR2 SYGVKD. This clonotype was obtained from a woman aged 40 to 50 in good health. Some clones in this sample may be carry-over from other donors' samples. The chain recombines TRBV10-3 with TRBJ2-7, with TRBD2 matching 14 bases. The sample was PBMCs. CDR3 amino acids: CAISGPGTSGSVPEQYF. CDR3 bases: TGTGCCATCAGTGGTCCCGGGACTAGCGGGAGTGTTCCCGAGCAGTACTTC.